The T cell receptor (beta chain) under discussion was sequenced for a study of blood T cell repertoires in COVID-19 (TCRdb year 2020). For the study in its entirety: Samples covering the acute and convalescent phases of COVID-19 were provided by collaborators in the United States, Italy and Spain. The prospective study material was composed of cDNA or gDNA derived from T cells, B-cell-depleted T cells, or PBMCs. Subjects who had been exposed to COVID-19, were actively infected with it, or had recovered from it provided the deeply sampled blood TCRbeta repertoires that made up the dataset. The repertoires were released in a freely available public database intended as a resource for research on the immune response to SARS-CoV-2. Samples came from the ongoing ImmuneRACE study (first 160 participants) plus 1,254 subjects from 6 global collaborators. A de-identified subject ID, COVID-19 status, age in years and sex were almost always included in the sample metadata. HLA class I and class II types, where available, came from metadata supplied by the sample provider rather than from assay-based typing. The paper's findings and limits, for the study overall: The amount of clinical and demographic metadata varied by source and participant and was provided uncurated.

The immunoSEQ Assay, a bias-controlled multiplex PCR, was used to amplify TCRbeta CDR3 regions from genomic DNA. The paper's processing steps were these. The number of nucleated cells in each sample was estimated from the amplification of reference gene primers within the assay. To quantify the absolute abundance of each unique TCRbeta CDR3 rearrangement, sequence reads were collapsed and filtered. For each sample, productive Simpson clonality was calculated by taking the square root of Simpson's diversity index across productive rearrangements. Held by TCRdb, this immuneACCESS table contains in-frame sequences only and omits some clones. Under half of the omission traces to an unresolved V gene where checked; the cause of the rest is unknown. V and J calls plus clone size are reproduced from that table; the DNA served to infer D and trimming. The sample data list about 140,000 clones, and around 79% of these were observed just once. Under 4.5% of the sample is in the top ten clones.

Comment on this clone: Its antigen is not yet known. Base qualities were left out, and no much larger clone turns up one base away.

Relative to germline, V is missing 8 bases and J is missing 3 bases, with 8 bases of the junction outside any gene match. The germline V gene yields SQVTM for CDR1 and ANQGSEA for CDR2. Including cysteine and phenylalanine, the CDR3 has 14 amino acids. Only the CDR3 part of the read is kept: 42 bases, read in frame from the first base. Whole blood was collected in K2EDTA tubes by collaborating institutions according to the institutions' own protocols. For TCRbeta analysis, collaborators shipped samples in one of three forms: frozen whole blood, isolated PBMCs, or DNA extracted from either of those sample types.

The rearrangement joined TRBV29-1 to TRBJ2-1; a stretch of 9 junction bases matches TRBD1. Input material: peripheral blood. This receptor was identified in a man in his sixties with acute or convalescent COVID-19. The nucleotide sequence reads as follows: TGCAGCCATGGGGGACAGGGAGGCTACAATGAGCAGTTCTTC. This codes for CSHGGQGGYNEQFF.